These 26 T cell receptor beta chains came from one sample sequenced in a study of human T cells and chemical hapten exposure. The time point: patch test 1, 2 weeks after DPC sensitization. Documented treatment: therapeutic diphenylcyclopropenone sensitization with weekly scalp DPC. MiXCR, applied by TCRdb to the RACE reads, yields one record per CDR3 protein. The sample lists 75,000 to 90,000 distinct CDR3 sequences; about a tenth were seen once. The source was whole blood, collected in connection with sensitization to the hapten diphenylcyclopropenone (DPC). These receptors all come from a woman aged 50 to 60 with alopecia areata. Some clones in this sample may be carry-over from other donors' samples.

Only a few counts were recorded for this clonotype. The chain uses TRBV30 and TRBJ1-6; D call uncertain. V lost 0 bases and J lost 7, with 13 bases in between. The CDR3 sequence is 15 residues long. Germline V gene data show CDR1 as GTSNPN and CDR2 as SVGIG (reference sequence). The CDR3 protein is CAWSVLGLENSPLHF. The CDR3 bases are TGTGCCTGGAGTGTACTTGGACTCGAGAATTCACCCCTCCACTTT.

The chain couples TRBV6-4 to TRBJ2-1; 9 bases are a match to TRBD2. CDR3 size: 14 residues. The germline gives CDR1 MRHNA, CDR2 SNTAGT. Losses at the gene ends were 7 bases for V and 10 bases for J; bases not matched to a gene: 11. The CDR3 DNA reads TGTGCCAGCACCCCCGTAGCGGGAGTAGGGGAGCAGTTCTTC. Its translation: CASTPVAGVGEQFF.

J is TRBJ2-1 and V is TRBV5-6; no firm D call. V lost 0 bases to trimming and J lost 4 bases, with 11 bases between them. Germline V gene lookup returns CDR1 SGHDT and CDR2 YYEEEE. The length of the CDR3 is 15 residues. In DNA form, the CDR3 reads TGTGCCAGCAGCTTGGGCTACATGGGGTACAATGAGCAGTTCTTC. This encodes CASSLGYMGYNEQFF.

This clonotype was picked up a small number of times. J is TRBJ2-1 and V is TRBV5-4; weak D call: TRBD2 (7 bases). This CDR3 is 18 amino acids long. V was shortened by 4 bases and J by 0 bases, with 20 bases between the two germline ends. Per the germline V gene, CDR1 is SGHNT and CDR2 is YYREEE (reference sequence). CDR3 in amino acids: CASSLGGRGTLSYNEQFF. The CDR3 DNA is TGTGCCAGCAGCCTGGGGGGGAGGGGGACACTCTCCTACAATGAGCAGTTCTTC.

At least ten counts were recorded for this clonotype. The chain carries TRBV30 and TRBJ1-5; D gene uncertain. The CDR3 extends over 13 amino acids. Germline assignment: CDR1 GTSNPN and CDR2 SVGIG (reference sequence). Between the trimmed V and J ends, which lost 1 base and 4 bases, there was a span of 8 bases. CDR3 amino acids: CAWSDSLNQPQHF. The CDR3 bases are TGTGCCTGGAGTGACAGTCTAAATCAGCCCCAGCATTTT.

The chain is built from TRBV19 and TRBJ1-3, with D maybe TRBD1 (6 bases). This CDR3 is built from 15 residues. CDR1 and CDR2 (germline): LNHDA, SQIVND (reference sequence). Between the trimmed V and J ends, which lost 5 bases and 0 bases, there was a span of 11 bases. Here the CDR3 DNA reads TGTGCCAGTAGTGCCCGGACAGTCTCTGGAAACACCATATATTTT. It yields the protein CASSARTVSGNTIYF.

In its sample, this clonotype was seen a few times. The CDR3 DNA sequence: TGTGCCACCAGTGAGGGCGGGCTAGCGGGAGCGGGGAATGAGCAGTTCTTC. Its protein product is CATSEGGLAGAGNEQFF. This chain links TRBV24-1 with TRBJ2-1, with 10 bases that match TRBD2. The CDR3 covers 17 residues. Germline CDR1 and CDR2: KGHDR and SFDVKD. J was trimmed by 7 bases and V by 4 bases; bases with no gene match: 12.

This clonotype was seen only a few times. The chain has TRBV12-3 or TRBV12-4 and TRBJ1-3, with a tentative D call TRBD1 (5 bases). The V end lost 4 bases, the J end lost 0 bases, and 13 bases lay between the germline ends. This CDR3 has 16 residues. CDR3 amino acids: CASSSPAGDSGNTIYF. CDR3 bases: TGTGCCAGCAGTTCCCCCGCGGGGGACTCTGGAAACACCATATATTTT.

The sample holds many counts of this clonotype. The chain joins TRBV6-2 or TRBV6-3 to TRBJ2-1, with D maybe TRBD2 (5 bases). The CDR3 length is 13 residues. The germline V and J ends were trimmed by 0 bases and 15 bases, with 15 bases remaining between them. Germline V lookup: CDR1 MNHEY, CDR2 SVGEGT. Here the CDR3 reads CASSYSIERAGFF. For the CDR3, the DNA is TGTGCCAGCAGTTACTCGATCGAGAGGGCTGGGTTCTTC.

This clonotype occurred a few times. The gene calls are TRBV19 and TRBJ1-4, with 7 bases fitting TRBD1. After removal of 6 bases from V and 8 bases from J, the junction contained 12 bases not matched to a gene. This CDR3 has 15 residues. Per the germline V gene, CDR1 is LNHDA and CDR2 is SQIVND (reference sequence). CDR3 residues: CASRPGQTTQEKLFF. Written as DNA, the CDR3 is TGTGCCAGTAGACCGGGACAGACAACGCAGGAAAAACTGTTTTTT.

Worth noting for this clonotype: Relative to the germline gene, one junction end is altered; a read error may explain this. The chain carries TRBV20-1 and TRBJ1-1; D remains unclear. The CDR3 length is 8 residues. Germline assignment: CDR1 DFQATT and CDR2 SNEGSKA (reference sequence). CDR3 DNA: TGCAGTGCTAGAGAGGACCTATTT. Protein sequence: CSAREDLF.

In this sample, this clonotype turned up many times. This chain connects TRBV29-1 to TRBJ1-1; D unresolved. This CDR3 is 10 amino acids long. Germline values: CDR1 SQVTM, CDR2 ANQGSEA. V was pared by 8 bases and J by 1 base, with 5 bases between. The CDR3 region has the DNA TGCAGCCCCGGGAACACTGAAGCTTTCTTT. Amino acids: CSPGNTEAFF.

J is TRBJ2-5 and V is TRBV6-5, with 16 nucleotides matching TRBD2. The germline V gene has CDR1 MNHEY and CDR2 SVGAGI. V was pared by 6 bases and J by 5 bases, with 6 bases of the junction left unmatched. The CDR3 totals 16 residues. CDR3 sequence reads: CASSRGLAGGHETQYF. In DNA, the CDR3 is TGTGCCAGCAGCCGGGGACTAGCGGGAGGGCATGAGACCCAGTACTTC.

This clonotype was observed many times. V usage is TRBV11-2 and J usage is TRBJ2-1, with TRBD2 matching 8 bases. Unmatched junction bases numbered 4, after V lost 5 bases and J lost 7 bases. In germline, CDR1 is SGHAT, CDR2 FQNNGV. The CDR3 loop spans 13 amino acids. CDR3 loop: CASSPGRANEQFF. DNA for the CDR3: TGTGCCAGCAGCCCCGGGAGGGCGAATGAGCAGTTCTTC.

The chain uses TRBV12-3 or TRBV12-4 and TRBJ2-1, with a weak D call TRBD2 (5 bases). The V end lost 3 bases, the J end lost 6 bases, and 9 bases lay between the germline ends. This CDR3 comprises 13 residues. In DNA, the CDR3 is TGTGCCAGCAGTTTTTTGGGGAGCAATGAGCAGTTCTTC. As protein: CASSFLGSNEQFF.

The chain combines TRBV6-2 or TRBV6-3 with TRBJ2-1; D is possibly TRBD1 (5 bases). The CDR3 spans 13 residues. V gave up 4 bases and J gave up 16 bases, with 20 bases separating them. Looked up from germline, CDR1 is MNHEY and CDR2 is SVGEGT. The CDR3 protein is CASSSRQRPPKFF. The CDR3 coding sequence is TGTGCCAGCAGTTCTAGACAGAGGCCCCCCAAATTCTTC.

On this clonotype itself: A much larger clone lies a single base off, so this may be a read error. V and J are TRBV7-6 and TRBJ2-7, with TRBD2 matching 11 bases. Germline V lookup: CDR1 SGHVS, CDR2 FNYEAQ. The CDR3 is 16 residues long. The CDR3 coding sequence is TGTGTCAGCAGCCGAGGACTAGCGGGTAGCTCCTACGAGCAGTACTTC. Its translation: CVSSRGLAGSSYEQYF.

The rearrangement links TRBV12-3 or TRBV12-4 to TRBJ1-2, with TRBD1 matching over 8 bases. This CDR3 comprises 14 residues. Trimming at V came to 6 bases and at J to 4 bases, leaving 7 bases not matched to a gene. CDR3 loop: CASSLAGTGYGYTF. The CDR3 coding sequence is TGTGCCAGCAGCCTAGCCGGGACAGGCTATGGCTACACCTTC.

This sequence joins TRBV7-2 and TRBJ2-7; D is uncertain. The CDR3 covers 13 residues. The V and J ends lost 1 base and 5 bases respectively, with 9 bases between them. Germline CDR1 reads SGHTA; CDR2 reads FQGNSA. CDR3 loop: CASSLVYTDEQYF. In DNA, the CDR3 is TGTGCCAGCAGCTTAGTGTATACGGACGAGCAGTACTTC.

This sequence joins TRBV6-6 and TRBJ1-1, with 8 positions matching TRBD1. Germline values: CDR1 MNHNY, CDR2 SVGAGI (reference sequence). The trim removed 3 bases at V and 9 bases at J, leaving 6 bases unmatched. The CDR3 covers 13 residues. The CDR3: CASSYNQGAQAFF. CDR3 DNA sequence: TGTGCCAGCAGTTATAACCAGGGGGCTCAAGCTTTCTTT.

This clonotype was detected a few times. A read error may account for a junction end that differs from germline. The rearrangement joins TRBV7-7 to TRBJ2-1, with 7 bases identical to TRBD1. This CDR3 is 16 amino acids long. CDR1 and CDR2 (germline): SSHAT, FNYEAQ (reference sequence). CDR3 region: CASSPRPGGTYNEQFF. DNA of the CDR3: TGTGCTAGCAGCCCCCGTCCAGGGGGTACCTACAATGAGCAGTTCTTC.

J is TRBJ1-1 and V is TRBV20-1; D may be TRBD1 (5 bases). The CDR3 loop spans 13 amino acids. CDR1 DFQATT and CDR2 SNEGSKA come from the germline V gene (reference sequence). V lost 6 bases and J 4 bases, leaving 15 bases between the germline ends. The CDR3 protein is CSAAGGTFTEAFF. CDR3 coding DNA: TGCAGTGCGGCGGGTGGGACTTTCACTGAAGCTTTCTTT.

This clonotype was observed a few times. DNA of the CDR3: TGCAGCGTCCCTGGGCGGGCTGATGGCTACACCTTC. Its translation: CSVPGRADGYTF. This chain connects TRBV29-1 to TRBJ1-2, with D hard to call. V was clipped by 6 bases and J by 6 bases, with 14 bases between them. The CDR3 is 12 amino acids. Germline values: CDR1 SQVTM, CDR2 ANQGSEA.

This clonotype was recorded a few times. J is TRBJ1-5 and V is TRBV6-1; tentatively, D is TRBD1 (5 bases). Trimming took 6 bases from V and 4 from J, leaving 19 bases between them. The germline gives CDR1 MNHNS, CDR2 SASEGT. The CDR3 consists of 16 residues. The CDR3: CASRRSGGDHNQPQHF. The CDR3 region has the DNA TGTGCCAGCAGACGTTCTGGTGGGGACCATAATCAGCCCCAGCATTTT.

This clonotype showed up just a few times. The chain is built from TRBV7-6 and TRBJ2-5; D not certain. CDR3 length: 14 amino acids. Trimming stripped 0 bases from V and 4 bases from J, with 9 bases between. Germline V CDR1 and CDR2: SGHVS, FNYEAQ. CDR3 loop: CASSLAVTGETQYF. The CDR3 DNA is TGTGCCAGCAGCTTAGCGGTAACGGGAGAGACCCAGTACTTC.

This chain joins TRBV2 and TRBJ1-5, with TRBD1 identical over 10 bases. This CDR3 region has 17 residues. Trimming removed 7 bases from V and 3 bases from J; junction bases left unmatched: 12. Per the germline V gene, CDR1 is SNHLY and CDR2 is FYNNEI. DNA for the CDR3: TGTGCCAGCAACGGAGAGACAGGGGGCGATTCCAATCAGCCCCAGCATTTT. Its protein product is CASNGETGGDSNQPQHF.